This TCR beta chain derives from a study of cytomegalovirus exposure and HLA in healthy donors. Per germline, CDR1 SNHLY and CDR2 FYNNEI. The CDR3 length is 14 residues. The ends lost 0 bases at V and 4 bases at J; junction bases unmatched: 2. This clone was detected only a few times. Its antigen is currently unknown. Study-wide results and limits: Later work associated 17,000 or so TCR beta sequences with HLA alleles at 0.05 false discovery rate.

The PCR made use of 60 Vbeta and 13 Jbeta primers. The assay was immunoSEQ multiplex PCR, and TCRdb's table has in-frame clones only and misses some. This sample has around 190,000 clones, with 85% to 90% found just once. J is TRBJ1-1 and V is TRBV2, with TRBD1 identical over 7 bases. The receptor's source is a woman between 18 and 29 years old in good health and CMV-seronegative. Sequencing used PBMCs. CDR3 coding DNA: TGTGCCAGCAGTGAAGCGACAGGGTCCACTGAAGCTTTCTTT. This encodes CASSEATGSTEAFF.